The 31 T cell receptor beta chains presented below share a single source sample, sequenced in a study of T cell responses to AZD1222 COVID-19 vaccine. Clones were sequenced by immunoSEQ multiplex PCR, and TCRdb holds only the in-frame ones, with some missing. The profile shows more than 60,000 clones, roughly 87% of them singletons. The sample in question was peripheral blood, obtained on day 0 of AZD1222 vaccination. These receptors were taken from an adult in good health.

This chain connects TRBV9 to TRBJ2-1, with D possibly called TRBD1 or TRBD2 (5 bases each). CDR3 size: 13 residues. V lost 8 bases, J lost 10 bases, and 19 bases lay in between. Germline V gives CDR1 SGDLS, CDR2 YYNGEE. This CDR3 reads CASGGWSAREQFF. In DNA, the CDR3 is TGTGCCAGTGGGGGATGGTCGGCTAGGGAGCAGTTCTTC.

The chain has TRBV7-9 and TRBJ2-7, with 7 bases that match TRBD2. The CDR3 has 14 residues. Germline CDR1 SEHNR, CDR2 FQNEAQ (reference sequence). J gave up 3 bases and V 4 bases, and 6 bases lay outside the gene matches. The CDR3 loop is CASSWGTSDYEQYF. The CDR3 region has the DNA TGTGCCAGCAGCTGGGGTACTAGCGACTACGAGCAGTACTTC. Complete variable domain (other parts from reference TRBV7-9 and TRBJ2-7): DTGVSQNPRHKITKRGQNVTFRCDPISEHNRLYWYRQTLGQGPEFLTYFQNEAQLEKSRLLSDRFSAERPKGSFSTLEIQRTEQGDSAMYLCASSWGTSDYEQYFGPGTRLTVT.

This clone was seen only once. The genes are TRBV4-2 and TRBJ1-5; maybe TRBD1 (6 bases). Per germline, CDR1 LGHNA and CDR2 YNFKEQ. Trimming took off 4 bases at V and 4 bases at J, with 17 bases between the two ends. The CDR3 has 16 amino acids. The CDR3 nucleotides read TGTGCCAGCAGCCCGCTTGGGGGGAGGGGGAATCAGCCCCAGCATTTT. This sequence encodes CASSPLGGRGNQPQHF.

This clone was counted only a few times. The chain employs TRBV29-1 and TRBJ1-2; D not resolved. V was cut by 4 bases and J by 0 bases, with 15 bases left in between. In germline, CDR1 is SQVTM, CDR2 ANQGSEA. CDR3 length: 15 residues. In DNA, the CDR3 is TGCAGCGTTGGCGACCCCACTGGGGCTAACTATGGCTACACCTTC. Protein sequence: CSVGDPTGANYGYTF.

The J gene is TRBJ1-5, the V gene TRBV2; D perhaps matches TRBD1 (5 bases). Germline values: CDR1 SNHLY, CDR2 FYNNEI. Trimming removed 3 bases at V and 6 bases at J, with 15 bases between. CDR3 length equals 15 residues. CDR3 nucleotides: TGTGCCAGCAGTGACAGGGCCGGGCAGTTTCAGCCCCAGCATTTT. Protein: CASSDRAGQFQPQHF.

This clone appeared a single time. The chain is built from TRBV7-9 and TRBJ2-7, with 12 bases lining up with TRBD2. Germline loops: CDR1 SEHNR, CDR2 FQNEAQ (reference sequence). V dropped 3 bases and J dropped 6; count of bases not matched to a gene: 9. The CDR3 sequence is 16 residues long. CDR3 protein: CASSLGRLAGAGEQYF. The CDR3 bases are TGTGCCAGCAGCTTGGGGCGACTAGCGGGAGCGGGCGAGCAGTACTTC.

V is TRBV4-3 and J is TRBJ1-2; 12 bases agree with TRBD1. The CDR3 is 16 residues long. J lost 8 bases, V lost 2 bases, and 9 bases had no gene match. Germline values: CDR1 LGHNA, CDR2 YSLEER. The CDR3 region is CASSQPPGQGAGGYTF. The CDR3 coding sequence is TGCGCCAGCAGCCAACCCCCGGGACAGGGGGCAGGCGGCTACACCTTC.

The gene calls are TRBV9 and TRBJ1-4; maybe TRBD1 (5 bases). Trimming took 2 bases from V and 7 from J, leaving 9 bases between them. The CDR3 contains 13 residues. Germline V gene sequence: CDR1 SGDLS, CDR2 YYNGEE. DNA of the CDR3: TGTGCCAGCAGCGTGGGGGAGGGTGAAAAACTGTTTTTT. Translation gives CASSVGEGEKLFF.

This chain joins TRBV7-9 and TRBJ2-2; TRBD1 agrees at 7 bases. Germline V gene data show CDR1 as SEHNR and CDR2 as FQNEAQ (reference sequence). V gave up 5 bases and J gave up 2 bases; unmatched junction bases: 8. The CDR3 is 16 residues long. The CDR3, as DNA: TGTGCCAGCAGCCTCCCGGGACAGAGCAACACCGGGGAGCTGTTTTTT. It translates to CASSLPGQSNTGELFF.

The genes are TRBV28 and TRBJ2-1, with D possibly TRBD2 on 6 matching bases. The CDR3 has 13 residues. V dropped 2 bases and J dropped 4 bases, with 6 bases sitting between them. Germline CDR1 MDHEN, CDR2 SYDVKM. The CDR3 coding sequence is TGTGCCAGCAGTTTAGCGGGATACAATGAGCAGTTCTTC. It encodes CASSLAGYNEQFF.

V and J are TRBV4-1 and TRBJ2-3; a possible D gene is TRBD2 (5 bases). The CDR3 length is 16 residues. V was clipped by 3 bases and J by 0 bases, with 13 bases between them. Germline V lookup: CDR1 MGHRA, CDR2 YSYEKL. CDR3 DNA: TGCGCCAGCAGCCAGGGCGCGGGTGCTAGCACAGATACGCAGTATTTT. Amino acids: CASSQGAGASTDTQYF.

The V gene is TRBV18, the J gene TRBJ2-2, with no clear D. The CDR3 totals 16 residues. From germline, CDR1 is KGHSH and CDR2 LQKENI. Trimming pared 1 base from V and 1 base from J, leaving 10 bases between. CDR3 region: CASSPLNTQNTGELFF. In nucleotides, the CDR3 is TGTGCCAGCTCACCACTGAACACTCAGAACACCGGGGAGCTGTTTTTT.

The rearrangement uses TRBV19 and TRBJ1-5; D is ambiguous. Trimming shortened V by 6 bases and J by 2 bases, and 11 bases separated the two germline ends. CDR3 size: 14 residues. The germline gives CDR1 LNHDA, CDR2 SQIVND (reference sequence). For the CDR3, the DNA is TGTGCCAGTAGGGGGTTGGTGGGCAATCAGCCCCAGCATTTT. The encoded protein is CASRGLVGNQPQHF.

The CDR3 reads CASSEGIAKNEQFF. DNA for the CDR3: TGTGCCAGCAGTGAAGGGATAGCAAAGAACGAGCAGTTCTTC. This chain connects TRBV6-1 to TRBJ2-1; D unresolved. The V end was cut by 1 base, the J end by 10 bases, with 14 bases between. Germline loops: CDR1 MNHNS, CDR2 SASEGT. CDR3 length equals 14 residues.

This clone showed up just once. The rearrangement uses TRBV6-2 or TRBV6-3 and TRBJ2-5; D is possibly TRBD2 (5 bases). The CDR3 has 14 residues. The V end was cut by 6 bases, the J end by 4 bases, with 15 bases between. Germline-derived CDR1 and CDR2 are MNHEY and SVGEGT. The CDR3 bases are TGTGCCAGCAGCCCGCGGGTAGTACGAGAGACCCAGTACTTC. Its translation: CASSPRVVRETQYF.

This chain links TRBV13 with TRBJ1-4, with D perhaps TRBD1 (6 bases). Trimming stripped 4 bases from V and 8 bases from J, with 14 bases between. Germline V gene lookup returns CDR1 PRHDT and CDR2 FYEKMQ (reference sequence). The length of the CDR3 is 14 residues. The CDR3 DNA sequence: TGTGCCAGCAGCTCCCGGGACAAGGGGGAAAAACTGTTTTTT. Encoded protein: CASSSRDKGEKLFF.

This clone was counted once. The V gene is TRBV7-9, the J gene TRBJ2-1, with TRBD2 identical over 7 bases. The CDR3 extends over 16 amino acids. V shed 6 bases, J shed 2 bases, and the junction held 10 bases outside the gene matches. Looked up from germline, CDR1 is SEHNR and CDR2 is FQNEAQ (reference sequence). This chain's CDR3 is CASRSTAGSTYNEQFF. In DNA, the CDR3 is TGTGCCAGCAGATCCACAGCGGGGTCTACCTACAATGAGCAGTTCTTC. Looking up the rest from reference TRBV7-9 and TRBJ2-1 gives the full variable domain: DTGVSQNPRHKITKRGQNVTFRCDPISEHNRLYWYRQTLGQGPEFLTYFQNEAQLEKSRLLSDRFSAERPKGSFSTLEIQRTEQGDSAMYLCASRSTAGSTYNEQFFGPGTRLTVL.

The chain links TRBV12-3 or TRBV12-4 to TRBJ1-2; D ambiguous. The CDR3 is 13 residues long. Trimming stripped 3 bases from V and 4 bases from J, with 9 bases between. The CDR3 coding sequence is TGTGCCAGCAGTTTTGGAGGGATCTATGGCTACACCTTC. Its translation: CASSFGGIYGYTF.

V is TRBV18 and J is TRBJ1-4; D ambiguous. From germline, CDR1 is KGHSH and CDR2 LQKENI. The germline V and J ends were trimmed by 3 bases and 7 bases, with 12 bases remaining between them. The CDR3 extends over 14 amino acids. The CDR3 DNA follows: TGTGCCAGCTCACCCCCCAGCGGGAGTGAAAAACTGTTTTTT. Residues: CASSPPSGSEKLFF.

This chain links TRBV7-9 with TRBJ1-5; a weak D match, TRBD1 (5 bases). The V gene's germline CDR1 is SEHNR and CDR2 FQNEAQ (reference sequence). The ends were cut back, 4 bases at V and 4 bases at J, with 14 bases in the middle. The CDR3 has 15 amino acids. The CDR3 here is CASSSFGGGNQPQHF. CDR3 nucleotide sequence: TGTGCCAGCAGCTCCTTTGGGGGGGGGAATCAGCCCCAGCATTTT.

V and J are TRBV7-2 and TRBJ2-2; D possibly corresponds to TRBD2 (6 bases). There are 15 residues in the CDR3. V lost 2 bases to trimming and J lost 0 bases, with 7 bases between them. The V gene's germline CDR1 is SGHTA and CDR2 FQGNSA. CDR3 sequence reads: CASSLRLANTGELFF. Written as DNA, the CDR3 is TGTGCCAGCAGCTTAAGACTAGCGAACACCGGGGAGCTGTTTTTT.

The V call is TRBV15, the J call TRBJ2-5; TRBD1 or TRBD2 may be the D gene (6 bases each). The V and J ends lost 4 bases and 2 bases respectively, with 17 bases between them. The CDR3 runs to 16 residues. Germline CDR1 and CDR2: LNHNV and YYDKDF (reference sequence). In DNA form, the CDR3 reads TGTGCCACCAGCAAAAACGTCCCGGGGGCACAAGAGACCCAGTACTTC. It translates to CATSKNVPGAQETQYF.

The chain is built from TRBV6-2 or TRBV6-3 and TRBJ2-7; TRBD2 matches 7 bases. Germline V CDR1 and CDR2: MNHEY, SVGEGT. The CDR3 is 12 residues long. V shed 4 bases and J 5 bases; nucleotides not matched to a gene: 2. In DNA, the CDR3 is TGTGCCAGCAGTTCCCGGGGGGACGAGCAGTACTTC. Translating it yields CASSSRGDEQYF.

The V and J genes are TRBV28 and TRBJ1-1; D is perhaps TRBD1 (6 bases). Per the germline V gene, CDR1 is MDHEN and CDR2 is SYDVKM. V lost 6 bases to trimming and J lost 0 bases, with 11 bases between them. This CDR3 has 14 amino acids. The DNA for the CDR3 is TGTGCCAGCAGGTCATCAGGGGTGAACACTGAAGCTTTCTTT. This sequence encodes CASRSSGVNTEAFF.

The chain couples TRBV6-4 to TRBJ1-5, with a weak D call TRBD1 (6 bases). The germline V gene has CDR1 MRHNA and CDR2 SNTAGT. The V and J ends lost 0 bases and 4 bases respectively, with 22 bases between them. This CDR3 is built from 19 residues. CDR3 protein: CASSDSFGRGLGRNQPQHF. In DNA, the CDR3 is TGTGCCAGCAGTGACTCGTTCGGCAGGGGCCTTGGACGAAATCAGCCCCAGCATTTT.

The V gene is TRBV11-3, the J gene TRBJ2-5, with no clear D. CDR1 is SGHNT and CDR2 is YENEEA in the germline V gene. V lost 3 bases, J lost 5 bases, and 16 bases lay in between. The CDR3 has 15 residues. The CDR3 loop reads CASSLWVSVLETQYF. The CDR3 DNA reads TGTGCCAGCAGCTTGTGGGTATCTGTATTGGAGACCCAGTACTTC.

The gene calls are TRBV19 and TRBJ1-2; D is unresolved. The CDR3 runs to 13 residues. The germline V gene has CDR1 LNHDA and CDR2 SQIVND (reference sequence). V was cut by 9 bases and J by 3 bases, with 14 bases left in between. CDR3 DNA sequence: TGTGCCAGCCGAGGGCCGTTCCACTATGGCTACACCTTC. It yields the protein CASRGPFHYGYTF.

The CDR3 nucleotides read TGTGCCAGCAGCAACCCCCAACAAGGTGAAAAACTGTTTTTT. It yields the protein CASSNPQQGEKLFF. V and J are TRBV6-2 or TRBV6-3 and TRBJ1-4; D is unresolved. Trimming removed 6 bases from V and 7 bases from J, with 15 bases in between. The CDR3 is made up of 14 amino acids. The germline CDR1 and CDR2 sequences are MNHEY and SVGEGT.

The gene calls are TRBV27 and TRBJ1-1; D uncertain. CDR1 is MNHEY and CDR2 is SMNVEV in the germline V gene (reference sequence). The CDR3 totals 14 residues. The V end lost 2 bases, the J end lost 6 bases, and 13 bases lay between the germline ends. In nucleotides, the CDR3 is TGTGCCAGCAGTTTAAAAGGGATTTTCTCTGAAGCTTTCTTT. It encodes CASSLKGIFSEAFF.

The CDR3 nucleotides read TGTGCCAGCAGCCAGCGACTAGCGGGATACAATGAGCAGTTCTTC. Its translation: CASSQRLAGYNEQFF. The V gene is TRBV13, the J gene TRBJ2-1; 11 nucleotides align to TRBD2. Germline V lookup: CDR1 PRHDT, CDR2 FYEKMQ (reference sequence). Trimming cost V 5 bases and J 4 bases; bases outside gene matches: 4. CDR3 length: 15 amino acids.

The chain has TRBV10-1 and TRBJ2-1; D not resolved. Germline lookup yields CDR1 WNHNN and CDR2 SYGVQD (reference sequence). The CDR3 runs to 13 residues. Trimming pared 11 bases from V and 8 bases from J, leaving 19 bases between. CDR3 DNA: TGCGCCGCCTCAAGGAGTTCCCGGGATGAGCAGTTCTTC. Amino acid sequence: CAASRSSRDEQFF.